The source of this TCR beta chain is a study (dated by TCRdb to the mid-2010s). General notes on the study: The study tested whether tumor-infiltrating Tregs in breast cancer are recruited from blood Tregs or converted in situ from other CD4+ T cell subsets.

There are 13 amino acids in the CDR3, from cysteine to phenylalanine inclusive. Only the CDR3 DNA is retained, 39 bases long and in frame from the first base. Clipping removes 7 bases from V and 10 bases from J, with 9 as the unmatched junction base count. CDR1 and CDR2, looked up from the germline V gene, are SQVTM and ANQGSEA. The study at large found these results: The TCR alpha and beta sequences of tumor-infiltrating Tregs showed the greatest overlap with tumor naive CD4+ T cells, followed by blood naive CD4+ T cells. The validation in the larger cohort was limited to a single TCR beta V-J rearrangement instead of whole repertoires. Tumor memory CD4+ T cell TCR gene usage was found to cluster with blood and lymph node memory CD4+ cells and with lymph node naive CD4+ cells.

Full-length TCR variable regions were amplified by 5' RACE PCR with constant-region reverse primers, followed by semi-nested PCR with Nested Universal Primer A. The ReliaPrep RNA Cell Miniprep System was used to extract total RNA, which was then reverse transcribed into 5'RACE-ready cDNA with the SMARTer RACE 5'/3' Kit. Multiplex adaptors were used to barcode the full-length TCR alpha and beta libraries, which were then sequenced on an Illumina MiSeq. The study's own analysis went as follows. For each of nine subset-tissue groups, sequencing data from the five patients were pooled, and the groups were compared by unsupervised clustering of TCR gene usage. The Morisita-Horn index, with shared sequences weighted by their contribution to each repertoire, was used to calculate repertoire similarity. Using fastp trimming at Q25 and MiXCR clonotype assembly, TCRdb reanalyzed the public sequencing data and kept in-frame beta chains. Identical CDR3 protein sequences are pooled into one entry, listed with their most common genes and DNA. TCRdb assigned the V and J calls; the authors' analysis was not used. The sample table shows some 31,000 distinct CDR3 sequences, and 26% are seen once. The leading ten clones occupy 3.7% of the sample.

Note on this clonotype: Its cognate antigen has yet to be identified. No base qualities exist here, and no much larger clone lies one base off it.

The Miltenyi Naive CD4+ T Cell Isolation kit was used to purify naive CD4+ T cells, and CD25 microbeads were used to remove Tregs. Tregs, naive and memory CD4+ T cells from tumor, blood and ipsilateral draining lymph nodes of five breast cancer patients underwent full-length TCR alpha and beta sequencing. Tumor tissue and lymph nodes obtained by ipsilateral axillary dissection were perfused with PBS, cut into small pieces and digested using collagenase I and hyaluronidase. Mononuclear cells from lymph nodes or roughly 54 ml of peripheral blood were isolated by Ficoll density gradient centrifugation. A purity exceeding 90% was confirmed by FACS for the sorted cell populations.

The sequenced sample was naive CD4+ T cells sorted from a lymph node. What the cell subset or site label conveys for this sample: naive CD4+ T cells, CD4+CD45RA+CD25-. The receptor was derived from a female donor with breast cancer. The sequence joins TRBV29-1 to TRBJ2-1; 11 central bases correspond to TRBD1. The sequence in DNA is TGCAGCGGCGGACAGGGGGCAAGTCGGGAGCAGTTCTTC. Translated, this gives CSGGQGASREQFF.